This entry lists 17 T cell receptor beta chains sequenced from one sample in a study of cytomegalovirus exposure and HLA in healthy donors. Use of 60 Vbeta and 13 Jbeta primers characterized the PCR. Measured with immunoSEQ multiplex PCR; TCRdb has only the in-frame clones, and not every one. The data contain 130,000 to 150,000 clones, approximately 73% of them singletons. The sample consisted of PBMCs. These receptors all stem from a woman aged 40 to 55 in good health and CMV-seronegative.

CDR3 nucleotide sequence: TGTGCCAGCCGACAGGGAGAGACCCAGTACTTC. It encodes CASRQGETQYF. The gene calls are TRBV6-5 and TRBJ2-5, with 7 positions matching TRBD1. Germline loops: CDR1 MNHEY, CDR2 SVGAGI. The V gene end was trimmed by 8 bases and the J gene end by 4 bases; junction bases not matched to a gene: 1. The CDR3 is made up of 11 amino acids.

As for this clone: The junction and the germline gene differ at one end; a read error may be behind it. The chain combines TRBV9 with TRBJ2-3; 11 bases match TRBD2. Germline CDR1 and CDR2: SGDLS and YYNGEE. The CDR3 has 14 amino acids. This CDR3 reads CASSITSGGDMQYF. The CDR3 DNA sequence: TGTGCCAGCAGCATTACTAGCGGGGGAGATATGCAGTATTTT. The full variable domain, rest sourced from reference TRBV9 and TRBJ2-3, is DSGVTQTPKHLITATGQRVTLRCSPRSGDLSVYWYQQSLDQGLQFLIQYYNGEERAKGNILERFSAQQFPDLHSELNLSSLELGDSALYFCASSITSGGDMQYFGPGTRLTVL.

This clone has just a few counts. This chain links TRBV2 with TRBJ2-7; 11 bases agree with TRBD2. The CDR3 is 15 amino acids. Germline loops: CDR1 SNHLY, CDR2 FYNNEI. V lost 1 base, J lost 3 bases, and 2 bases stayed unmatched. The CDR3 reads CASSEGLAGFYEQYF. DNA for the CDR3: TGTGCCAGCAGTGAAGGACTAGCGGGGTTCTACGAGCAGTACTTC.

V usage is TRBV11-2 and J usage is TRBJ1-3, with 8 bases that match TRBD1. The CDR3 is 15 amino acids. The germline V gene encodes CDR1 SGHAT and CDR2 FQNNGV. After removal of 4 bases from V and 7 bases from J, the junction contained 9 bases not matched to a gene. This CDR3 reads CASSSPDRAVNTIYF. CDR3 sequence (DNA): TGTGCCAGCAGCTCCCCGGACAGGGCAGTGAACACCATATATTTT.

CDR3 residues: CASSRLAGGADTQYF. CDR3 sequence (DNA): TGTGCCAGCAGTCGACTAGCGGGGGGTGCAGATACGCAGTATTTT. The chain uses TRBV2 and TRBJ2-3; 13 positions match TRBD2. Germline V CDR1 and CDR2: SNHLY, FYNNEI. The length of the CDR3 is 15 residues. V was clipped by 5 bases and J by 4 bases; unmatched bases: 3.

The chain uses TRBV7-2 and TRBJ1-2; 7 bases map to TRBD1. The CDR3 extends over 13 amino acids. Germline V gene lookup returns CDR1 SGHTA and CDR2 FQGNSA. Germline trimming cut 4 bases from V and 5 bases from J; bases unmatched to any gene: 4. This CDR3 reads CASSYLTGYGYTF. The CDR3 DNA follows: TGTGCCAGCAGCTACTTGACAGGGTATGGCTACACCTTC.

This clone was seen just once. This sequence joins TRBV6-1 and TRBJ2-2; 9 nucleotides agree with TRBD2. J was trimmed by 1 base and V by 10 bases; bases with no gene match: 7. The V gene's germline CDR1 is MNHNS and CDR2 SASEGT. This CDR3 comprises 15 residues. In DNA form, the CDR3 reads TGTGCCACTCCCCGGCGGGGGGGGAACACCGGGGAGCTGTTTTTT. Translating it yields CATPRRGGNTGELFF.

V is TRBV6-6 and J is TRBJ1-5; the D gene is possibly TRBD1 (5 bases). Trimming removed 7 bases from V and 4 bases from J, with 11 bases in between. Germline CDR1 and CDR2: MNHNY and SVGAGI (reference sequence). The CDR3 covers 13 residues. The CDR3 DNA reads TGTGCCAGCACTCTGGGGCTAAATCAGCCCCAGCATTTT. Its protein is CASTLGLNQPQHF.

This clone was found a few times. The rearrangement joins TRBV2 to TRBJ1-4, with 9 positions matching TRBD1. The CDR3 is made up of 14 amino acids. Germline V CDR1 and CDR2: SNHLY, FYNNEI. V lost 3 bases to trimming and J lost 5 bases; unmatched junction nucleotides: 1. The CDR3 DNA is TGTGCCAGCAGTGATGGACAGGGGAATGAAAAACTGTTTTTT. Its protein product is CASSDGQGNEKLFF.

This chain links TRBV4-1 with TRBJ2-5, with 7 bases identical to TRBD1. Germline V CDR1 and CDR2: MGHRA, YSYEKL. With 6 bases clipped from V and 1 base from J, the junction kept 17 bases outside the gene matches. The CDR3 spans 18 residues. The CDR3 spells CASRQREVSGTVQETQYF. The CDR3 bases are TGCGCCAGCAGGCAACGGGAAGTATCCGGGACAGTCCAAGAGACCCAGTACTTC.

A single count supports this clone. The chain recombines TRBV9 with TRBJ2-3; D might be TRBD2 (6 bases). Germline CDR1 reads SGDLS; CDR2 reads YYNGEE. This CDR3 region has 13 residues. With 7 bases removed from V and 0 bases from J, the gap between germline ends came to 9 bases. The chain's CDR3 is CASGGTSTDTQYF. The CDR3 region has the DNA TGTGCCAGCGGGGGGACTAGCACAGATACGCAGTATTTT.

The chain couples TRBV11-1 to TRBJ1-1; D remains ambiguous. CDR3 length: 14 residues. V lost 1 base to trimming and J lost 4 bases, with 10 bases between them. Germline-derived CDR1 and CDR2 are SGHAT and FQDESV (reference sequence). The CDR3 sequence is CASSLEVGGTEAFF. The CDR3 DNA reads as TGTGCCAGCAGCTTAGAGGTTGGAGGCACTGAAGCTTTCTTT.

The CDR3 nucleotides read TGTGCCAGCAGCTTGGAGCCGGGAGCAGGGGGTCAGCCCCAGCATTTT. As protein: CASSLEPGAGGQPQHF. The rearrangement links TRBV7-2 to TRBJ1-5, with TRBD1 matching 7 bases. This CDR3 is 16 amino acids long. Trimming took 3 bases from V and 6 from J; bases not matched to a gene: 11. Germline V gene sequence: CDR1 SGHTA, CDR2 FQGNSA.

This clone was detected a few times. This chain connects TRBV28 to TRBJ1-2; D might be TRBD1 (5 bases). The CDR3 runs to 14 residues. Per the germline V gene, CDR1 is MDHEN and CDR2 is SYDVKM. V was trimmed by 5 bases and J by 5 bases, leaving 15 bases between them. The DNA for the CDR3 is TGTGCCAGCAGTATAACCGGGACTACATATGGCTACACCTTC. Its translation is CASSITGTTYGYTF.

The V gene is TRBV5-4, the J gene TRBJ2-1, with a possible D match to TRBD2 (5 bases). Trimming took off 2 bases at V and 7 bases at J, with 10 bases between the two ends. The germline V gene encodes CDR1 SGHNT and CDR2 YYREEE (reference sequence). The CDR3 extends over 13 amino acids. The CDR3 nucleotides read TGTGCCAGCAGCTTCGGACGGAGGAATGAGCAGTTCTTC. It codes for CASSFGRRNEQFF.

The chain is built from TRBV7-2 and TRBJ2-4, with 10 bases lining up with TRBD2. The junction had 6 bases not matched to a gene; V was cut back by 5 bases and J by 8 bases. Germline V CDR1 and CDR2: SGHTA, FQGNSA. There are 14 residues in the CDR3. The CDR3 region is CASSPGLARDIQYF. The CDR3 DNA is TGTGCCAGCAGCCCGGGACTAGCGAGGGACATTCAGTACTTC.

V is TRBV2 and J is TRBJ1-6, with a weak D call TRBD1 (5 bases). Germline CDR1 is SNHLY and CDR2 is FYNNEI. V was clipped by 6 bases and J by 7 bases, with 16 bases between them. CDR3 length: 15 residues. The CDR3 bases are TGTGCCAGCAGGCGGGGCGGGAACTCCAATTCACCCCTCCACTTT. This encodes CASRRGGNSNSPLHF.